A single sample gave rise to the 27 T cell receptor beta chains below, sequenced in a study of cytomegalovirus exposure and HLA in healthy donors. The PCR was carried out with 60 Vbeta primers and 13 Jbeta primers. This table comes from immunoSEQ multiplex PCR, and its TCRdb copy is limited to in-frame clones, with some not included. The sample includes more than 85,000 clones, over 12% seen only once; the top ten take 0.83%. The sample comprised PBMCs. The receptors originated from a female donor in good health and CMV-seronegative.

This clone appeared many times. J is TRBJ2-6 and V is TRBV19; tentatively, D is TRBD1 (6 bases). Germline assignment: CDR1 LNHDA and CDR2 SQIVND (reference sequence). V was cut by 9 bases and J by 0 bases, with 9 bases left in between. This CDR3 has 14 residues. CDR3 nucleotides: TGTGCCAGCACCAGGGGCTCTGGGGCCAACGTCCTGACTTTC. Translation gives CASTRGSGANVLTF.

CDR3 DNA: TGTGCCAGCAGCTCGGGAATTAATGAAAAACTGTTTTTT. Its translation: CASSSGINEKLFF. V usage is TRBV7-9 and J usage is TRBJ1-4; D ambiguous. The CDR3 is 13 residues long. Germline CDR1 is SEHNR and CDR2 is FQNEAQ (reference sequence). The V gene lost 4 bases and the J gene lost 4 bases, with 7 bases spanning the gap.

There are a few counts of this clone. Other DNA sequences in this sample translate to the same CDR3. V gene TRBV27 combines with J gene TRBJ2-2, with 11 bases identical to TRBD2. J lost 4 bases, V lost 6 bases, and 4 bases had no gene match. The CDR3 covers 15 residues. Germline V lookup: CDR1 MNHEY, CDR2 SMNVEV (reference sequence). CDR3 amino acids: CASSGLAGGTGELFF. CDR3 in DNA: TGTGCCAGCAGCGGACTAGCGGGCGGCACCGGGGAGCTGTTTTTT.

This chain uses TRBV4-1 with TRBJ2-7; 8 bases fit TRBD1. This CDR3 has 14 amino acids. The V and J ends lost 3 bases and 9 bases, in that order; junction bases with no gene match: 10. CDR1 is MGHRA, CDR2 YSYEKL, per germline. The CDR3 DNA is TGCGCCAGCAGCCAGGGGGCTCAGGGGGCTTCGCAGTACTTC. This gives the protein CASSQGAQGASQYF.

This clone was seen more than once but under ten times. CDR3 in DNA: TGCGCCAGCAGTGAGGACAGCCCCTACGAGCAGTACTTC. Amino acids: CASSEDSPYEQYF. This chain joins TRBV10-2 and TRBJ2-7; possibly TRBD1 for D (5 bases). CDR3 size: 13 residues. V was clipped by 2 bases and J by 2 bases, with 7 bases between them. Germline V gene sequence: CDR1 WSHSY, CDR2 SAAADI.

V and J are TRBV19 and TRBJ1-2; D not resolved. This CDR3 region has 14 residues. Germline V gene lookup returns CDR1 LNHDA and CDR2 SQIVND (reference sequence). V lost 5 bases and J lost 4, with 14 bases in between. The CDR3 protein is CASSFPGVGYGYTF. The CDR3 region has the DNA TGTGCCAGTAGTTTCCCGGGTGTCGGCTATGGCTACACCTTC.

This clone was found a few times. The CDR3 sequence: CASSRGNEQFF. For the CDR3, the DNA is TGTGCCAGCAGTAGGGGTAATGAGCAGTTCTTC. The chain has TRBV28 and TRBJ2-1; D possibly corresponds to TRBD1 (5 bases). V dropped 5 bases and J dropped 7 bases, with 6 bases sitting between them. The CDR3 has 11 residues. CDR1 and CDR2 (germline): MDHEN, SYDVKM.

This clone was seen only a few times. V usage is TRBV19 and J usage is TRBJ1-2; the D gene is possibly TRBD1 (5 bases). Looked up from germline, CDR1 is LNHDA and CDR2 is SQIVND (reference sequence). V was clipped by 4 bases and J by 6 bases, with 15 bases between them. The CDR3 totals 14 residues. The CDR3 loop reads CASSSQGDWDGYTF. The CDR3 region has the DNA TGTGCCAGTAGTAGTCAGGGTGATTGGGATGGCTACACCTTC.

CDR3 nucleotides: TGTGCCAGCAGCTTAGAGGGGGCGGCTAACTATGGCTACACCTTC. Translated, it gives CASSLEGAANYGYTF. This chain connects TRBV7-2 to TRBJ1-2; 7 positions match TRBD1. Germline trimming cut 1 base from V and 0 bases from J; bases unmatched to any gene: 2. CDR3 size: 15 residues. Germline V CDR1 and CDR2: SGHTA, FQGNSA.

This clone was recorded a few times. The chain joins TRBV30 to TRBJ2-1; the D is unclear. Germline V gene sequence: CDR1 GTSNPN, CDR2 SVGIG (reference sequence). The CDR3 length is 10 residues. Trimming pared 4 bases from V and 6 bases from J, leaving 4 bases between. The CDR3 here is CAWMRNEQFF. The CDR3 coding sequence is TGTGCCTGGATGCGCAATGAGCAGTTCTTC.

The gene calls are TRBV7-9 and TRBJ2-7, with a possible D match to TRBD2 (5 bases). V was shortened by 0 bases and J by 3 bases, with 9 bases between the two germline ends. The length of the CDR3 is 14 residues. Germline V lookup: CDR1 SEHNR, CDR2 FQNEAQ (reference sequence). CDR3 residues: CASSLAGGYYEQYF. The CDR3 DNA sequence: TGTGCCAGCAGCTTAGCTGGCGGGTACTACGAGCAGTACTTC.

This clone was counted only a few times. The chain has TRBV9 and TRBJ2-7; 13 nucleotides line up with TRBD2. This CDR3 is 19 amino acids long. CDR1 SGDLS and CDR2 YYNGEE come from the germline V gene. Trimming at V came to 2 bases and at J to 0 bases, leaving 11 bases not matched to a gene. The chain's CDR3 is CASSVSSGTSGADSYEQYF. CDR3 coding DNA: TGTGCCAGCAGCGTCTCCTCCGGGACTAGCGGGGCCGACTCCTACGAGCAGTACTTC.

This clone came up a few times. The chain recombines TRBV5-1 with TRBJ2-3; weak D call: TRBD2 (6 bases). Germline-derived CDR1 and CDR2 are SGHRS and YFSETQ. Deletions cut 7 bases from V and 2 bases from J, with 20 bases between. The CDR3 spans 16 residues. The CDR3 loop reads CASAAGLGLLTDTQYF. CDR3 bases: TGCGCCAGCGCTGCGGGCCTGGGACTGCTCACAGATACGCAGTATTTT.

The chain recombines TRBV28 with TRBJ2-1; D may be TRBD2 (6 bases). This CDR3 contains 13 residues. Trimming stripped 6 bases from V and 4 bases from J, with 10 bases between. Germline V lookup: CDR1 MDHEN, CDR2 SYDVKM. The CDR3 sequence: CASRLTSYNEQFF. For the CDR3, the DNA is TGTGCCAGCAGGCTGACTAGTTACAATGAGCAGTTCTTC.

A few counts support this clone. The same CDR3 also results from other DNA sequences found in this sample. The chain uses TRBV30 and TRBJ2-5, with 9 bases fitting TRBD2. CDR3 length: 12 residues. Per the germline V gene, CDR1 is GTSNPN and CDR2 is SVGIG (reference sequence). This CDR3 is CAGGGRVETQYF. The CDR3 coding sequence is TGTGCTGGGGGCGGGAGGGTGGAGACCCAGTACTTC. The whole variable domain, filled in from reference TRBV30 and TRBJ2-5, reads SQTIHQWPATLVQPVGSPLSLECTVEGTSNPNLYWYRQAAGRGLQLLFYSVGIGQISSEVPQNLSASRPQDRQFILSSKKLLLSDSGFYLCAGGGRVETQYFGPGTRLLVL.

DNA of the CDR3: TGTGCCAGCACTGGGGGGGCATCCTATAATTCACCCCTCCACTTT. This encodes CASTGGASYNSPLHF. V gene TRBV2 combines with J gene TRBJ1-6, with a weak D call TRBD1 (6 bases). The CDR3 is made up of 15 amino acids. V shed 7 bases and J shed 1 base, with 11 bases lying between them. CDR1 is SNHLY and CDR2 is FYNNEI in the germline V gene. The full variable domain, completed using reference TRBV2 and TRBJ1-6, is EPEVTQTPSHQVTQMGQEVILRCVPISNHLYFYWYRQILGQKVEFLVSFYNNEISEKSEIFDDQFSVERPDGSNFTLKIRSTKLEDSAMYFCASTGGASYNSPLHFGNGTRLTVT.

The gene calls are TRBV5-6 and TRBJ1-1, with 7 bases matching TRBD1. Trimming removed 0 bases from V and 6 bases from J; junction bases left unmatched: 8. The CDR3 loop spans 15 amino acids. The germline V gene has CDR1 SGHDT and CDR2 YYEEEE. The CDR3 bases are TGTGCCAGCAGCTTGGAAACAGGGGCCAGAGCTGAAGCTTTCTTT. Translating it yields CASSLETGARAEAFF.

The chain carries TRBV7-9 and TRBJ1-2; no clear D gene. The CDR3 consists of 13 residues. Germline CDR1 SEHNR, CDR2 FQNEAQ (reference sequence). CDR3 amino acids: CAVPSFGLASYTF. In DNA form, the CDR3 reads TGTGCAGTGCCCAGCTTTGGACTGGCGAGCTACACCTTC.

This clone has just a few counts. The gene calls are TRBV5-6 and TRBJ2-2, with D maybe TRBD2 (5 bases). The CDR3 consists of 17 residues. Trimming took 0 bases from V and 0 from J, leaving 12 bases between them. CDR1 SGHDT and CDR2 YYEEEE come from the germline V gene. DNA of the CDR3: TGTGCCAGCAGCTTGGATCGGTCACTAGCGAACACCGGGGAGCTGTTTTTT. It translates to CASSLDRSLANTGELFF.

This clone turned up a few times. This sequence joins TRBV7-5 and TRBJ2-1; the D segment call TRBD2 is taken from the table without a DNA check. TRBV7-5 is classified as a pseudogene. The CDR3 sequence is 14 residues long. CDR3 in amino acids: CARSPGRVRNEQFF. CDR3 coding DNA: TGTGCCAGAAGCCCGGGAAGGGTTAGGAATGAGCAGTTCTTC.

V usage is TRBV5-6 and J usage is TRBJ2-1, with TRBD2 matching over 12 bases. The V gene end was trimmed by 0 bases and the J gene end by 7 bases; junction bases not matched to a gene: 2. The CDR3 length is 15 residues. The germline V gene has CDR1 SGHDT and CDR2 YYEEEE. CDR3 bases: TGTGCCAGCAGCTTGGGGACTAGCGGGAATAATGAGCAGTTCTTC. Protein: CASSLGTSGNNEQFF.

This clone was counted only a few times. The rearrangement joins TRBV5-6 to TRBJ2-7; 11 bases align to TRBD2. The germline V gene has CDR1 SGHDT and CDR2 YYEEEE. There are 14 residues in the CDR3. The ends lost 5 bases at V and 1 base at J; junction bases unmatched: 2. In DNA form, the CDR3 reads TGTGCCAGCAGAACTAGCGGGAGTTCCTACGAGCAGTACTTC. Encoded protein: CASRTSGSSYEQYF.

This clone was counted a few times. The chain couples TRBV7-9 to TRBJ2-7, with D hard to call. Germline CDR1 and CDR2: SEHNR and FQNEAQ (reference sequence). Trimming removed 3 bases from V and 0 bases from J, with 6 bases in between. This CDR3 contains 13 residues. The CDR3 nucleotides are TGTGCCAGCAGCTTGCGGCGCTCCTACGAGCAGTACTTC. This translates into CASSLRRSYEQYF.

The chain combines TRBV7-9 with TRBJ1-2; no firm D call. The V and J ends lost 8 bases and 6 bases respectively, with 16 bases between them. Germline CDR1 SEHNR, CDR2 FQNEAQ (reference sequence). The CDR3 has 13 residues. CDR3 coding DNA: TGTGCCAGCGATGGAGTCAATCCTCATGGCTACACCTTC. Amino acids: CASDGVNPHGYTF.

This clone occurred a few times. V and J are TRBV5-1 and TRBJ1-6; D gene ambiguous. The CDR3 spans 15 residues. V was trimmed by 0 bases and J by 3 bases, leaving 7 bases between them. The germline V gene has CDR1 SGHRS and CDR2 YFSETQ. CDR3 amino acids: CASSLEASYNSPLHF. The CDR3, as DNA: TGCGCCAGCAGCTTGGAGGCTAGCTATAATTCACCCCTCCACTTT.

In its sample, this clone was seen a few times. The gene calls are TRBV4-3 and TRBJ2-5; 11 positions match TRBD2. The J call may be incorrect, as the DNA end agrees better with TRBJ2-7. This CDR3 is built from 15 residues. Germline-derived CDR1 and CDR2 are LGHNA and YSLEER. The CDR3 is CASRLTSGDNYEQYF. Written as DNA, the CDR3 is TGCGCCAGCAGGCTGACTAGCGGGGATAACTACGAGCAGTACTTC.

The rearrangement links TRBV11-2 to TRBJ2-3, with 13 positions matching TRBD2. The J segment lost 1 base and the V segment lost 8 bases, leaving 12 bases of the junction unmatched. The germline V gene has CDR1 SGHAT and CDR2 FQNNGV. The CDR3 has 18 residues. CDR3 region: CASPYWGLAGFCTDTQYF. The CDR3 DNA is TGTGCCAGCCCTTACTGGGGACTAGCGGGATTCTGCACAGATACGCAGTATTTT.